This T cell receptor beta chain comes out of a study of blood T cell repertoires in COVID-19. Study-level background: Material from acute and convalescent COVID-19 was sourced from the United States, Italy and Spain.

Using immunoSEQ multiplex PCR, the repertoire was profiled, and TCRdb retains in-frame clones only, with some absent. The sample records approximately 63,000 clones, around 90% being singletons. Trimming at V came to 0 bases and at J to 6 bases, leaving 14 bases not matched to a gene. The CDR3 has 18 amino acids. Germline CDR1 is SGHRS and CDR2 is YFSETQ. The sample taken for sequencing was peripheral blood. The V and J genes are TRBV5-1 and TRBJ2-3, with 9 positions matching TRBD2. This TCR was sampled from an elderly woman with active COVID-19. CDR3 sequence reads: CASSLAGVAGVLMDTQYF. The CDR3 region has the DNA TGCGCCAGCAGCTTGGCCGGGGTAGCGGGGGTCCTGATGGATACGCAGTATTTT.